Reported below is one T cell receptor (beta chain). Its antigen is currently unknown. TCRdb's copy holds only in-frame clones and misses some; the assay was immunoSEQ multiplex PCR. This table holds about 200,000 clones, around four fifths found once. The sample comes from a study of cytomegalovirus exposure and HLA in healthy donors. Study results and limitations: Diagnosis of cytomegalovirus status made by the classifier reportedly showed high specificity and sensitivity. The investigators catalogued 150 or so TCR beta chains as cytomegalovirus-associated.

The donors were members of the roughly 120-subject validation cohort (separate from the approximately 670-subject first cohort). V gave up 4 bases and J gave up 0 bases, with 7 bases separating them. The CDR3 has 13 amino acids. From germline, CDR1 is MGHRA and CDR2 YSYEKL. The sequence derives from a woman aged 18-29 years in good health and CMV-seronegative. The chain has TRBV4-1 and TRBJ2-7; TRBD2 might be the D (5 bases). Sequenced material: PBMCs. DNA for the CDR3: TGCGCCAGCAGCCGAGGGTTCTCCTACGAGCAGTACTTC. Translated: CASSRGFSYEQYF.